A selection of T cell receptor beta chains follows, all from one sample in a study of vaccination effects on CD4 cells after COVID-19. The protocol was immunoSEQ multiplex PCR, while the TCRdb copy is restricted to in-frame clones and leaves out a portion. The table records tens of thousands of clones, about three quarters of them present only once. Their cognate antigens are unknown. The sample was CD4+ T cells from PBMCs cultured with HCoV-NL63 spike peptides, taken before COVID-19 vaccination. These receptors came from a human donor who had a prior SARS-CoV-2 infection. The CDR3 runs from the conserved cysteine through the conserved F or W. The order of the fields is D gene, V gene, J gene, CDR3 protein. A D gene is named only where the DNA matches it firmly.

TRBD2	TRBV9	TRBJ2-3	CASSAGLAGGFSDTQYF
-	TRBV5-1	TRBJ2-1	CASSLGSNNEQFF
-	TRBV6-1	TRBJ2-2	CASSEAPLRELFF
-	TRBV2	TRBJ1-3	CASSQSHSGNTIYF
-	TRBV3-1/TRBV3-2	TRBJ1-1	CASSQGQRAFF
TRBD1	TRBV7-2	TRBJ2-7	CASSSRTGLPYEQYF
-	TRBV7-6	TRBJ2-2	CASSLFLPGTGELFF
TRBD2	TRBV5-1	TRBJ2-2	CASRRAGGAVAELFF
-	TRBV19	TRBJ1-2	CASSIRRGGAGYTF
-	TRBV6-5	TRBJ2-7	CATGTGSYEQYF
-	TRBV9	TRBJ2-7	CASSVGGQSYEQYF
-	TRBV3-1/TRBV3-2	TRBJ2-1	CASSQDGLLPKTHYNEQFF
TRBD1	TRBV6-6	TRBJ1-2	CASSWTGERGTF
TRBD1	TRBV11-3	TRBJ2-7	CASSLAHVTGTGKYF
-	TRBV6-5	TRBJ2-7	CASSSGWSDYEQYF
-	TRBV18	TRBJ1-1	CASSPQWSFTASDTEAFF
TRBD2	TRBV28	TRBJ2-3	CASSTPWGLADTDTQYF
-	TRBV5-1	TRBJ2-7	CASTGVSSYEQYF
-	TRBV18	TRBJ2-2	CASSRSWQGVLTGELFF
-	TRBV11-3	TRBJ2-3	CASSLRQLAGILDTQYF
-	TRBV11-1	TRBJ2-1	CASSLALVGWSNEQFF
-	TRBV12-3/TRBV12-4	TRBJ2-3	CASNNTDTQYF
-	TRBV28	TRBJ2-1	CASSLVGAYNEQFF
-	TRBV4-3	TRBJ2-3	CASSPRQGGADTQYF
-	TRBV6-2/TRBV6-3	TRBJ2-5	CASSYSPGLQTQYF
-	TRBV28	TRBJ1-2	CASREPGAGGYTF
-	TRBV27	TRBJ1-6	CASGGTKSLPLHF
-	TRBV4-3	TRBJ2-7	CASSQDRALEQYF
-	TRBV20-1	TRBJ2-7	CSASGAPGHTTYEQYF
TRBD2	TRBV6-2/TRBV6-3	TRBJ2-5	CASSPPLAGAQETQYF
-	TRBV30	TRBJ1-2	CAWSVSQNYGYTF
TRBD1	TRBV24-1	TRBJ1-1	CATSDSRQGSTEAFF
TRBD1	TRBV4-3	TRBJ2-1	CASSQKPGGQYNEQFF
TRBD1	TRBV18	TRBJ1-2	CASSPFSGTGASGYTF
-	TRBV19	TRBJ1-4	CASSTLGRLNEKLFF
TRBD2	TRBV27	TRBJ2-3	CASSALALTSGGRDTQYF
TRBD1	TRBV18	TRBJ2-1	CASSPIRQGAYNEQFF
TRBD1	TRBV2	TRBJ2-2	CASRAPGQKSGELFF
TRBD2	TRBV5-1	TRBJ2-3	CASSLQAGDTDTQYF
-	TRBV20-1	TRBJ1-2	CSASPEPGRNHYGYTF
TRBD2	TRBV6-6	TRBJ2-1	CASSPRWGGFIGEQFF
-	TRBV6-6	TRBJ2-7	CASSPYYEQYF
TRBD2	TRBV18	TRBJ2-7	CASSPGEGRAYEQYF
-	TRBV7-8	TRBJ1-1	CASSLVGRTEAFF
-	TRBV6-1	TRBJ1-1	CASSESRGLGYVNTEAFF
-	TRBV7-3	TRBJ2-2	CASSPKPGELFF
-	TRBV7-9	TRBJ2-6	CASSPVLQGSGANVLTF
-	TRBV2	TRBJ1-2	CASSPVLGGNYGYTF
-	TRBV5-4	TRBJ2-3	CASSLFGLTDTQYF
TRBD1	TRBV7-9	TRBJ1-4	CASSSTGDEKLFF
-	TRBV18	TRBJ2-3	CASSPPAETDTQYF
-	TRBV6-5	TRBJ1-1	CASRMHRDREAFF
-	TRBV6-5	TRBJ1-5	CASSRTLSNQPQHF
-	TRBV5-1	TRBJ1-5	CASSLVAAPNQPQHF